This T cell receptor (delta chain) is from a study of gamma-delta chains in newborns, infants, children. In the study overall: Microbial exposure reportedly drives polyclonal innate γδ T cell expansion after birth.

TCRdb reanalyzed the reads using CATT. This sample has thousands of delta-chain clones, with approximately 10% found just once. In this sample, this clone is large. Within the sample, other DNA sequences also encode this same CDR3. Germline V gives CDR1 GEAIGNYY, CDR2 EKD. V trimming: 3 bases; J trimming: 1 base; junction bases outside the gene matches: 10. The CDR3 runs 16 residues. Sequencing input: blood. The TCR comes from a child who was a newborn, infant or young child, either healthy, febrile or measles-vaccinated (not recorded which). The rearrangement joins TRDV2 to TRDJ1, with TRDD3 identical over 7 bases. The CDR3 reads CACDSLLGLLTDKLIF. CDR3 bases: TGTGCCTGTGACTCCCTACTGGGGCTACTCACCGATAAACTCATCTTT.